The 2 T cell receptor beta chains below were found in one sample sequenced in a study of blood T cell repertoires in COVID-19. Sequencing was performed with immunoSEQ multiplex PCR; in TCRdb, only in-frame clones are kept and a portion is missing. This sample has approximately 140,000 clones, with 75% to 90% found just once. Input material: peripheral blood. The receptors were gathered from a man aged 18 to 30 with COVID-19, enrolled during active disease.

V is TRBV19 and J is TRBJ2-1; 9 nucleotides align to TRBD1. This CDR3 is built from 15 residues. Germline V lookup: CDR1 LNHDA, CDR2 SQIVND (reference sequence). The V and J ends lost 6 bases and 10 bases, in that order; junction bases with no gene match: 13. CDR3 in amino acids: CASRTRDRALWEQFF. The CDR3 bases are TGTGCCAGTAGGACCAGGGACAGGGCCCTTTGGGAGCAGTTCTTC.

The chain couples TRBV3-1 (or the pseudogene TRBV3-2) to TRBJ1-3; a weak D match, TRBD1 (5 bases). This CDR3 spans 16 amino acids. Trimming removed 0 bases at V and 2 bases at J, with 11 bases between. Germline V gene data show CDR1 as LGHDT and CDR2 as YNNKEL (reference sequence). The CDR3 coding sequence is TGTGCCAGCAGCCAAGATTGGGAGGGGACTGGAAACACCATATATTTT. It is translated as CASSQDWEGTGNTIYF.